This paragraph covers one TCR beta chain sequence. Clones were sequenced by immunoSEQ multiplex PCR, and TCRdb holds only the in-frame ones, with some missing. The sample yields roughly 60,000 clones, around nine tenths seen once. The CDR3 contains 18 residues. The germline V gene encodes CDR1 SGHRS and CDR2 YFSETQ. The ends lost 4 bases at V and 0 bases at J; junction bases unmatched: 9. These data originate in a study of T cell changes during pregnancy in multiple sclerosis. The rearrangement links TRBV5-1 to TRBJ1-5; the match to TRBD1 covers 11 bases. The sequence was obtained from a female donor with multiple sclerosis, enrolled in a pregnancy study. This sample comprised peripheral blood, obtained in the second trimester of pregnancy. Here the CDR3 reads CASSTGQGASYSNQPQHF. The CDR3 nucleotides are TGCGCCAGCAGCACCGGACAGGGGGCCTCCTATAGCAATCAGCCCCAGCATTTT.